This T cell receptor (beta chain) came from a study of a mutant IDH1 vaccine in newly diagnosed glioma listed by TCRdb under 2021. Context from the whole study: Vaccination began 4-6 weeks after radiotherapy alone, or alongside temozolomide cycles in the chemotherapy-containing groups. Of the approximately 34 treated patients, around 62% were male and around 38% were female, and a mean age of roughly 40 years was recorded. Prior to enrollment, patients had been given standard therapy consisting of radiotherapy alone, temozolomide alone, or radiochemotherapy with temozolomide, with the combination given to most patients. Visit V12 was the week-35 safety follow-up and visit V13 was the week-47 end of study. Six visits were used for peripheral blood collection: V03 (baseline), V05, V07, V10, V12 and V13. For exploratory analyses, longitudinal TCRB deep sequencing was carried out in about two dozen treated patients wherever samples were available. The full study reports these points: Pseudoprogression seemed to be unrelated to changes in the top peripheral T cell clonotypes found by TCRB sequencing. Selection of PBMC samples for TCRB deep sequencing was based on availability. According to the authors, sample limitations meant that analyses of patient blood samples could not be reproduced. Across multiple MHC alleles, vaccine-induced immune responses were seen in 90% to 95% of patients.

The method was the immunoSEQ multiplex PCR assay. Rearranged TCR beta chain sequences were amplified using the hsTCRB Kit according to the manufacturer's protocol. Sequencing of TCRB libraries was carried out on an Illumina MiSeq. The paper's processing steps were these. Demultiplexing, trimming and gene mapping were performed with the kit vendor's proprietary platform. TCRdb took over this immuneACCESS table, retaining in-frame rearrangements with V and J assigned. Such tables are incomplete; in checked studies, under half of the missing clones stem from an unresolved V gene, and the remainder is unexplained. V, J and clone size were drawn from that table, and D and trimming were deduced from the DNA. This sample holds fewer than 60,000 clones; almost 65% were observed only once. Of the sample, more than 4.5% is held by the ten largest clones. CDR1 is given as SGHRS and CDR2 as YFSETQ, both from the germline V gene. Its CDR3 holds 18 amino acids, cysteine through phenylalanine. Only CDR3 DNA is held: 54 bases, read in frame from base 1. V gives up 3 bases and J gives up 0 bases, and the segment between their germline ends measures 21 bases.

This clone is a singleton in its sample. Its recognized antigen is unknown. The record has no base qualities; no much larger clone is one base away. Interpreted using the paper, the time point label stands for: week 47, end of study. Each vaccine dose was 300 ug of a 20-mer mutant IDH1 peptide in Montanide, given subcutaneously with topical imiquimod. Eight vaccinations were administered to patients in weeks 1, 3, 5, 7, 11, 15, 19 and 23, corresponding to visits V03 through V10. The donors had newly diagnosed IDH1-mutant astrocytomas of WHO grade 3 or 4 that showed loss of nuclear ATRX. The samples were drawn from NOA16, a multicentre, single-arm, open-label phase I trial in Germany that tested a mutant IDH1 peptide vaccine in humans for the first time. Genomic DNA for TCRB sequencing was isolated from EDTA blood with the DNeasy Blood and Tissue Kit.

The rearranged chain carries TRBV5-1 and TRBJ1-1, with a tentative D gene TRBD1 over 5 matching bases. This receptor was taken from a man aged 40-49 years with glioma. Some clones in this sample may be carry-over from other donors' samples. The material sequenced was peripheral blood mononuclear cells (PBMCs), taken from a glioma patient whose treatment included an IDH1 peptide vaccine. The nucleotide sequence is given as TGCGCCAGCAGCTCTGCAGACACAGGCCTTCACATGAACACTGAAGCTTTCTTT. The translation is CASSSADTGLHMNTEAFF.